This T cell receptor beta chain appears in the sequencing data of a study of vaccination and CD4 T cells after COVID-19. Study-wide context: Recovered patients in the cohort numbered six men and four women, two of them Hispanic. Spike peptides, overlapping and drawn from SARS-CoV-2, HCoV-NL63, HCoV-OC43 and HCoV-229E, were used to stimulate cells. Whole-study findings and limits: Nearly all convalescent vaccine-specific clones, 304 of 307, recognized only SARS-CoV-2 spike.

Treatment in this sample: roughly ten-day PBMC culture with coronavirus spike peptide pools or control peptides (ViraFEST assay). The authors swapped half the medium for fresh IL-2 medium on days 3 and 7. Oncomine TCR Beta short-read sequencing was applied to DNA from cultured CD4+ T cells. TCRdb fed the PCR reads into MiXCR, producing one record per CDR3 protein. The sample has 20,000 or so distinct CDR3 sequences, around 58% seen once. A word on this clonotype: Antigen: not known.

The sequencing sample was made of CD4+ T cells from blood, cultured in vitro. The clonotype was recovered from a human donor who had recovered from COVID-19.

The CDR3 spells CASSSRRGIQPQHF. DNA of the CDR3: TGTGCCAGCAGCTCCCGTCGGGGGATCCAGCCCCAGCATTTT. The genes are TRBV5-6 and TRBJ1-5; D may be TRBD1 (5 bases). The germline CDR1 and CDR2 sequences are SGHDT and YYEEEE. The CDR3 length is 14 residues. Between the trimmed V and J ends, which lost 3 bases and 7 bases, there was a span of 14 bases. The whole variable domain, filled in from reference TRBV5-6 and TRBJ1-5, reads DAGVTQSPTHLIKTRGQQVTLRCSPKSGHDTVSWYQQALGQGPQFIFQYYEEEERQRGNFPDRFSGHQFPNYSSELNVNALLLGDSALYLCASSSRRGIQPQHFGDGTRLSIL.